A single sample gave rise to the 17 T cell receptor beta chains below, sequenced in a study of Ad26.COV2.S vaccination and SARS-CoV-2 variants. Described treatment: roughly 19 received Ad26.COV2.S at low or high dose, single or two shots; about 5 received placebo; per-sample allocation not given. Samples analyzed were those drawn on day 63 after the first vaccine or placebo injection. TCRdb's table, derived via immunoSEQ multiplex PCR, lists solely in-frame clones and lacks some. The table includes hundreds of thousands of clones, 88% detected once. Source: peripheral blood, taken in a trial of Ad26.COV2.S vaccine versus placebo. The receptors derive from a person aged 18-65 years who received the Ad26.COV2.S COVID-19 vaccine or a placebo.

The count of this clone is one. V usage is TRBV11-2 and J usage is TRBJ1-5; D possibly corresponds to TRBD1 (5 bases). The germline V and J ends were trimmed by 4 bases and 3 bases, with 13 bases remaining between them. Germline CDR1 reads SGHAT; CDR2 reads FQNNGV. The CDR3 has 15 residues. CDR3 protein: CASSYRRGANQPQHF. Here the CDR3 DNA reads TGTGCCAGCAGCTATCGAAGGGGAGCCAATCAGCCCCAGCATTTT. Looking up the rest from reference TRBV11-2 and TRBJ1-5 gives the full variable domain: EAGVAQSPRYKIIEKRQSVAFWCNPISGHATLYWYQQILGQGPKLLIQFQNNGVVDDSQLPKDRFSAERLKGVDSTLKIQPAKLEDSAVYLCASSYRRGANQPQHFGDGTRLSIL.

This clone was counted between two and nine times. This chain links TRBV27 with TRBJ2-4; the D gene is possibly TRBD1 (6 bases). The CDR3 has 11 residues. Trimming stripped 8 bases from V and 6 bases from J, with 8 bases between. The V gene's germline CDR1 is MNHEY and CDR2 SMNVEV (reference sequence). For the CDR3, the DNA is TGTGCCAGCGGACAGATAAACATTCAGTACTTC. Its protein product is CASGQINIQYF.

This clone was seen a single time. The J gene is TRBJ2-7, the V gene TRBV27, with D uncertain. V was cut by 7 bases and J by 0 bases, with 16 bases left in between. The CDR3 sequence is 15 residues long. Germline V gives CDR1 MNHEY, CDR2 SMNVEV (reference sequence). CDR3 sequence (DNA): TGTGCCAGCAAAAGGACGGAAACAAGCTCCTACGAGCAGTACTTC. It yields the protein CASKRTETSSYEQYF.

Only a few counts were recorded for this clone. The chain couples TRBV5-3 to TRBJ1-1; D not resolved. TRBV5-3 is sorted into the ORF group, with uncertain function. The CDR3 has 14 residues. The V and J ends lost 7 bases and 4 bases respectively, with 17 bases between them. The chain's CDR3 is CARGGRVMITEAFF. The DNA for the CDR3 is TGTGCCAGAGGCGGACGGGTGATGATCACTGAAGCTTTCTTT.

The rearrangement joins TRBV25-1 to TRBJ1-6; no clear D. Per germline, CDR1 MGHDK and CDR2 SYGVNS. The V and J ends lost 3 bases and 0 bases respectively, with 9 bases between them. The CDR3 contains 16 residues. Here the CDR3 DNA reads TGTGCCAGCAGTGATTCCGTCTTCTCCTATAATTCACCCCTCCACTTT. This encodes CASSDSVFSYNSPLHF.

A few counts support this clone. Other nucleotide sequences in the sample specify the same CDR3. The chain combines TRBV18 with TRBJ1-5; TRBD1 agrees at 9 bases. V lost 3 bases, J lost 4 bases, and 1 base stayed unmatched. From germline, CDR1 is KGHSH and CDR2 LQKENI. CDR3 length: 14 amino acids. The DNA for the CDR3 is TGTGCCAGCTCACCCGGGACAGGGAATCAGCCCCAGCATTTT. It specifies CASSPGTGNQPQHF.

V and J are TRBV5-1 and TRBJ2-2; TRBD1 matches at 11 bases. The germline CDR1 and CDR2 sequences are SGHRS and YFSETQ. The ends lost 5 bases at V and 4 bases at J; junction bases unmatched: 13. The CDR3 runs 18 residues. The CDR3 spells CASREGQGAPGSTGELFF. Here the CDR3 DNA reads TGCGCCAGCAGAGAAGGACAGGGGGCGCCGGGTAGCACCGGGGAGCTGTTTTTT.

This clone was observed a single time. The chain recombines TRBV19 with TRBJ2-7, with D perhaps given as TRBD1 or TRBD2 (5 bases each). V dropped 5 bases and J dropped 2 bases, with 19 bases sitting between them. This CDR3 comprises 16 residues. Germline V gene lookup returns CDR1 LNHDA and CDR2 SQIVND (reference sequence). The CDR3 DNA reads as TGTGCCAGTAGTCCCCTCTTTGGGACCCTCACCTACGAGCAGTACTTC. It codes for CASSPLFGTLTYEQYF.

This clone has only a few counts. V gene TRBV6-6 combines with J gene TRBJ2-7, with TRBD1 identical over 10 bases. Germline assignment: CDR1 MNHNY and CDR2 SVGAGI (reference sequence). Trimming removed 4 bases from V and 0 bases from J; junction bases left unmatched: 3. CDR3 length equals 15 residues. This chain's CDR3 is CASSLRQGASYEQYF. The CDR3 DNA reads as TGTGCCAGCAGTTTACGACAGGGGGCCTCCTACGAGCAGTACTTC.

The V gene is TRBV19, the J gene TRBJ2-5; 8 bases align to TRBD1. The junction had 4 bases not matched to a gene; V was cut back by 3 bases and J by 4 bases. The CDR3 has 14 residues. Per the germline V gene, CDR1 is LNHDA and CDR2 is SQIVND (reference sequence). The CDR3 sequence is CASSIQQGVETQYF. The CDR3, as DNA: TGTGCCAGTAGTATTCAACAGGGGGTAGAGACCCAGTACTTC.

CDR3 in DNA: TGTGCCAGCAGCTTAGCGCGAGATCAGCCCCAGCATTTT. Translating gives CASSLARDQPQHF. The chain links TRBV7-8 to TRBJ1-5; no definite D call. Trimming left V 0 bases short and J 5 bases short, with 5 bases between. This CDR3 has 13 residues. From germline, CDR1 is SGHVS and CDR2 FQNEAQ. Full variable domain (missing parts from reference TRBV7-8 and TRBJ1-5): GAGVSQSPRYKVAKRGQDVALRCDPISGHVSLFWYQQALGQGPEFLTYFQNEAQLDKSGLPSDRFFAERPEGSVSTLKIQRTQQEDSAVYLCASSLARDQPQHFGDGTRLSIL.

The rearrangement links TRBV18 to TRBJ1-6; TRBD1 aligns across 8 bases. CDR1 and CDR2 (germline): KGHSH, LQKENI. The CDR3 length is 15 residues. V trimming: 3 bases; J trimming: 7 bases; junction bases outside the gene matches: 5. As DNA, the CDR3 is TGTGCCAGCTCACCCACCGGGACAGGAAATTCACCCCTCCACTTT. The encoded protein is CASSPTGTGNSPLHF.

The chain combines TRBV4-3 with TRBJ1-1; 7 bases align to TRBD1. CDR3 length: 15 amino acids. V lost 4 bases, J lost 4 bases, and 9 bases stayed unmatched. In germline, CDR1 is LGHNA, CDR2 YSLEER. The CDR3 region has the DNA TGCGCCAGCAGCCTCAGGACAGGTTGGAGCACTGAAGCTTTCTTT. It yields the protein CASSLRTGWSTEAFF.

This chain uses TRBV5-4 with TRBJ2-5; D possibly matches TRBD1 or TRBD2 (5 bases each). V gave up 2 bases and J gave up 2 bases, with 10 bases separating them. The CDR3 has 14 residues. Germline V gene data show CDR1 as SGHNT and CDR2 as YYREEE (reference sequence). The CDR3 nucleotides read TGTGCCAGCAGCTTTGGGGGACGGCAAGAGACCCAGTACTTC. Residues: CASSFGGRQETQYF.

The chain carries TRBV18 and TRBJ2-7; D might be TRBD1 or TRBD2, each matching 6 bases. The length of the CDR3 is 15 residues. Trimming removed 3 bases at V and 0 bases at J, with 12 bases between. Germline assignment: CDR1 KGHSH and CDR2 LQKENI. The CDR3, as DNA: TGTGCCAGCTCACCCACAGAGGGGGGCTCCTACGAGCAGTACTTC. It codes for CASSPTEGGSYEQYF.

The chain uses TRBV6-5 and TRBJ1-4; 7 bases fit TRBD1. The V gene end was trimmed by 6 bases and the J gene end by 7 bases; junction bases not matched to a gene: 5. Germline loops: CDR1 MNHEY, CDR2 SVGAGI. This CDR3 comprises 13 residues. DNA for the CDR3: TGTGCCAGCAGAGACAACAGGGGTGAAAAACTGTTTTTT. Its protein is CASRDNRGEKLFF.

The sample holds one count of this clone. This chain links TRBV20-1 with TRBJ1-2; D may be TRBD1 (5 bases). Germline V gives CDR1 DFQATT, CDR2 SNEGSKA (reference sequence). V was clipped by 3 bases and J by 7 bases, with 9 bases between them. This CDR3 has 11 residues. CDR3 bases: TGCAGTGCTAGGGGGCCGCTTGGCTACACCTTC. Translation: CSARGPLGYTF.